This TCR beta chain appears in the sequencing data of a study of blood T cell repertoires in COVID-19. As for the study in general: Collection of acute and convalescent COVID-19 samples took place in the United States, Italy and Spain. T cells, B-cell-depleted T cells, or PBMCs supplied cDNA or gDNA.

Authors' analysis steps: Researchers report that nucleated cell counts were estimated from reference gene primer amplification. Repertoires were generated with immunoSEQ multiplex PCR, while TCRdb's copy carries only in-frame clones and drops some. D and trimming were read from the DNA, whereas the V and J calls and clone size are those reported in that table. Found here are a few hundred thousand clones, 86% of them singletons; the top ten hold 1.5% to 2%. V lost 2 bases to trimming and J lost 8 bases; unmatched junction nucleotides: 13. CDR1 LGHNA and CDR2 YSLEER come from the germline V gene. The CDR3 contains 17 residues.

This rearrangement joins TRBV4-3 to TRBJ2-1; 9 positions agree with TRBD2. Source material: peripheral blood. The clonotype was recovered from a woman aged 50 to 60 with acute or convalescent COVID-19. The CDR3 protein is CASSQIRGAGGPDEQFF. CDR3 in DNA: TGCGCCAGCAGCCAAATCCGGGGGGCGGGAGGGCCGGATGAGCAGTTCTTC.